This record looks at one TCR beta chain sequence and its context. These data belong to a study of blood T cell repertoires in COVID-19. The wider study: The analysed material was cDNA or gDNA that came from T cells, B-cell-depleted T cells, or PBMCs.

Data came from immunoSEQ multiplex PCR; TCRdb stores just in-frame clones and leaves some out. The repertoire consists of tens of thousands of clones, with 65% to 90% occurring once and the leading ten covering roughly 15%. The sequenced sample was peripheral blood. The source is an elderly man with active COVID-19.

CDR3 sequence: CASSLTGGQAAQFF. CDR3 in DNA: TGTGCCAGCAGCTTAACGGGAGGCCAGGCGGCGCAGTTCTTC. The chain links TRBV7-9 to TRBJ2-1, with 7 bases lining up with TRBD2. Germline-derived CDR1 and CDR2 are SEHNR and FQNEAQ (reference sequence). This CDR3 contains 14 residues. V lost 2 bases and J lost 12; bases outside the gene matches: 10. The full variable domain, its missing parts supplied by reference TRBV7-9 and TRBJ2-1, is DTGVSQNPRHKITKRGQNVTFRCDPISEHNRLYWYRQTLGQGPEFLTYFQNEAQLEKSRLLSDRFSAERPKGSFSTLEIQRTEQGDSAMYLCASSLTGGQAAQFFGPGTRLTVL.